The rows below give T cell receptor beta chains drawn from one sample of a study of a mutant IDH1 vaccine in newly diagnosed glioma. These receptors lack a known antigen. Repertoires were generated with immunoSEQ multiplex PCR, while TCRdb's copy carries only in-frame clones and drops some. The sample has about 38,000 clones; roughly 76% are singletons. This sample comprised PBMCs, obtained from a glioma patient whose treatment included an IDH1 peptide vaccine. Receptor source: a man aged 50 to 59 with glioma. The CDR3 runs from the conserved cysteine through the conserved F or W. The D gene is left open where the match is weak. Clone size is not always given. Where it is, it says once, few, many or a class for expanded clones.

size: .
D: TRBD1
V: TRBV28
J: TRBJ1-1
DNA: TGTGCCAGCAGTTCCCCCGGACAGGGAGGAACTGAAGCTTTCTTT
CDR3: CASSSPGQGGTEAFF

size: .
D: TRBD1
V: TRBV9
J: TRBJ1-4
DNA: TGTGCCAGCAGCGCCAGGCTGACAGGGGACAGAACTAATGAAAAACTGTTTTTT
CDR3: CASSARLTGDRTNEKLFF

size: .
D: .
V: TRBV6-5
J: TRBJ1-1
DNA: TGTGCCAGCAGTTACTCTTTGACACTTGCAGAAGCTTTCTTT
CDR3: CASSYSLTLAEAFF

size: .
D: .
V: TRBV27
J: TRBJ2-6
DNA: TGTGCCAGCAGTCGGGAATCTGGGGCCAACGTCCTGACTTTC
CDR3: CASSRESGANVLTF

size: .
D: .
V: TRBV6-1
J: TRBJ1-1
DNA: TGTGCCAGCAGTGAAGTAGGACTGGGCGGCACTGAAGCTTTCTTT
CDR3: CASSEVGLGGTEAFF

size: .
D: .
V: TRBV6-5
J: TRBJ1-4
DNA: TGTGCCAGCAGTTCCACCGGACAGTCTCCTAATGAAAAACTGTTTTTT
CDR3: CASSSTGQSPNEKLFF

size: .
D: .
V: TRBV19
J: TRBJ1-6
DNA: TGTGCCAGTAGCGTGGGACGACAGACAAATTCACCCCTCCACTTT
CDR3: CASSVGRQTNSPLHF

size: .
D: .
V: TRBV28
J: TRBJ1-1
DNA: TGTGCCAGCAGATCCCCCCGTCAGCTCCGAGACACTGAAGCTTTCTTT
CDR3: CASRSPRQLRDTEAFF

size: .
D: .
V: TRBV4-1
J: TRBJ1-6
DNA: TGCGCCAGCAGCCAAGTACAGGACTCTAATTCACCCCTCCACTTT
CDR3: CASSQVQDSNSPLHF

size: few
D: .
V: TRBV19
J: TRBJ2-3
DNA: TGTGCCAGTAGTTCCTTAAGCCGGCGGGCGCAGTATTTT
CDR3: CASSSLSRRAQYF

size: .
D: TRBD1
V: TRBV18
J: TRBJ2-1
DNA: TGTGCCAGCTCACCCTATGGGACAGAGCTCATGAATGAGCAGTTCTTC
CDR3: CASSPYGTELMNEQFF

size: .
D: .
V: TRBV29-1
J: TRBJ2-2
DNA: TGCAGCGTTGTAGGGTCGGGGATCACCGGGGAGCTGTTTTTT
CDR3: CSVVGSGITGELFF

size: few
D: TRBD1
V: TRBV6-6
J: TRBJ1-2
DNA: TGTGCCAGCAGTGGGGGGGGGACAGGGAGGCGCTACACCTTC
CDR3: CASSGGGTGRRYTF

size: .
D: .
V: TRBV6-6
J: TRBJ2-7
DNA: TGTGCCAGCAGACTACCAGGCTCCTACGAGCAGTACTTC
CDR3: CASRLPGSYEQYF